This T cell receptor (beta chain) was sequenced during a study of beta chain features in type 1 diabetes. Investigators reverse transcribed all isolated RNA, so they sequenced expressed TCRB transcripts. This table comes from immunoSEQ multiplex PCR, and its TCRdb copy is limited to in-frame clones, with some not included. The table lists about 620,000 clones, roughly a sixth of them singletons. The sample taken for sequencing was naive CD4+ T cells from blood. The receptor was derived from a man aged 18 to 29 in good health.

The CDR3 DNA reads as TGTGCCAGCAGCAGGGCGATAGCGGGTACGCAGTATTTT. Its translation is CASSRAIAGTQYF. V is TRBV5-8 and J is TRBJ2-3; 7 bases match TRBD2. This CDR3 contains 13 residues. J was trimmed by 8 bases and V by 4 bases; bases with no gene match: 7. Germline V gives CDR1 SGHTS, CDR2 YDEGEE. Complete variable domain (other parts from reference TRBV5-8 and TRBJ2-3): EAGVTQSPTHLIKTRGQQATLRCSPISGHTSVYWYQQALGLGLQFLLWYDEGEERNRGNFPPRFSGRQFPNYSSELNVNALELEDSALYLCASSRAIAGTQYFGPGTRLTVL.